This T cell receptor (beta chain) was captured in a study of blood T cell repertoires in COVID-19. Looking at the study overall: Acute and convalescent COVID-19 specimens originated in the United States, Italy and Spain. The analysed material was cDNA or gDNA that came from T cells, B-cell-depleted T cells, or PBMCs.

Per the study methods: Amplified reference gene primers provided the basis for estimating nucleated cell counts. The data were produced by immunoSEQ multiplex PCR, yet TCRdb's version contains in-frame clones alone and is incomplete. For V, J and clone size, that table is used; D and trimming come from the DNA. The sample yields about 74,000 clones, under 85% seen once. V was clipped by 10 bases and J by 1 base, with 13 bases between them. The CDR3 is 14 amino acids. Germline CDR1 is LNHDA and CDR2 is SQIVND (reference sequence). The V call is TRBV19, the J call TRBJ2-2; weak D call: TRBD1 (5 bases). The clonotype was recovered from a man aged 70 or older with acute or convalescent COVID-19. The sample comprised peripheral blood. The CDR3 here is CATPARENTGELFF. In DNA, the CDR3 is TGTGCCACCCCGGCCAGGGAGAACACCGGGGAGCTGTTTTTT. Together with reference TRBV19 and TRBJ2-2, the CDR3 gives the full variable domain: DGGITQSPKYLFRKEGQNVTLSCEQNLNHDAMYWYRQDPGQGLRLIYYSQIVNDFQKGDIAEGYSVSREKKESFPLTVTSAQKNPTAFYLCATPARENTGELFFGEGSRLTVL.